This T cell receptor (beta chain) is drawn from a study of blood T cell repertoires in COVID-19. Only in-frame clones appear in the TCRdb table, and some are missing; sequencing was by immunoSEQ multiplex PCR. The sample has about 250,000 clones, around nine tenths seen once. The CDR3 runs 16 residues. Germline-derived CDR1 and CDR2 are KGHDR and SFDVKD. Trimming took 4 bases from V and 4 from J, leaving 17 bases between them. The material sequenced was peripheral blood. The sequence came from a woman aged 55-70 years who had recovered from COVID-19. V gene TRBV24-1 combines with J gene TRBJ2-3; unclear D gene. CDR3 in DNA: TGTGCCACCAGTGAAACCGAGTGGAGTTTGTCAGATACGCAGTATTTT. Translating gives CATSETEWSLSDTQYF.